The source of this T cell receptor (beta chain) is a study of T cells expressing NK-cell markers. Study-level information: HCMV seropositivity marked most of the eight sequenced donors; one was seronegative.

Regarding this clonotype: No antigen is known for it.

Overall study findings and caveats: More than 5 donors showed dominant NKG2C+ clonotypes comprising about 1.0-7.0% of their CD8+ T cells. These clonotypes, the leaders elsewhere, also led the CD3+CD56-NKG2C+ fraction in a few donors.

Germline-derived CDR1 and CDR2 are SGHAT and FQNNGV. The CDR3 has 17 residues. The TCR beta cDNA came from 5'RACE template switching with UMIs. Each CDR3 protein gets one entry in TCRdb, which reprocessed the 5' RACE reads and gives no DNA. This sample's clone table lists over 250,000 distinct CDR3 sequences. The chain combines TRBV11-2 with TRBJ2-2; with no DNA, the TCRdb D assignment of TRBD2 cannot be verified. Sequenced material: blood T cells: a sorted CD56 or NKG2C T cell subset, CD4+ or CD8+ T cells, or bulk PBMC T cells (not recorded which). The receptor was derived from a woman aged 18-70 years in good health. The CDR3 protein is CASRLSPRAGGPGELFF.